The rows below give T cell receptor beta chains drawn from one sample of a study of identical twins. TCRdb re-called the 5' RACE reads through MiXCR, storing one row per CDR3 protein. The sample has some 1,600,000 distinct CDR3 sequences, around a third seen once. The sample comprised cord blood. The source of these receptors is a newborn girl in good health. Each CDR3 is given with its conserved first and last residue. A D gene is named only where the DNA matches it firmly. Clone size is given for some rows only: seen once, a few or many times, or a class if the clone is expanded.

v_call	j_call	clone_size	cdr3_length	d_call	cdr3_aa	cdr3_nt
TRBV6-6	TRBJ1-1	few	14	.	CASSYSGEGTEAFF	TGTGCCAGCAGTTACTCCGGGGAGGGCACTGAAGCTTTCTTT
TRBV27	TRBJ1-1	.	19	.	CASSLRWGANREGNTEAFF	TGTGCCAGCAGTTTACGTTGGGGGGCAAACAGGGAAGGGAACACTGAAGCTTTCTTT
TRBV5-1	TRBJ1-5	.	15	.	CASGERGGSNQPQHF	TGCGCCAGCGGCGAACGAGGGGGTAGCAATCAGCCCCAGCATTTT
TRBV2	TRBJ2-5	few	17	TRBD2	CASSEYPSGTYQETQYF	TGTGCCAGCAGTGAATATCCTAGCGGGACGTACCAAGAGACCCAGTACTTC
TRBV11-1	TRBJ1-1	few	16	.	CASSPPRRVLNTEAFF	TGTGCCAGCAGCCCCCCCCGGAGGGTGCTGAACACTGAAGCTTTCTTT
TRBV25-1	TRBJ1-1	few	12	.	CASGDRSTEAFF	TGTGCCAGCGGAGACAGGAGCACTGAAGCTTTCTTT
TRBV3-1	TRBJ2-1	.	16	TRBD2	CASSRRLADSYNEQFF	TGTGCCAGCAGCCGTAGACTAGCGGACTCCTACAATGAGCAGTTCTTC
TRBV7-9	TRBJ1-1	few	13	TRBD1	CASNPSGGTEAFF	TGTGCCAGCAACCCCTCAGGGGGCACTGAAGCTTTCTTT
TRBV27	TRBJ1-5	many	14	TRBD1	CASSPNRGYQPQHF	TGTGCCAGCAGTCCTAACAGGGGATATCAGCCCCAGCATTTT
TRBV10-3	TRBJ2-1	few	12	.	CAISDPRLGQFF	TGTGCCATCAGTGACCCTAGGTTGGGGCAGTTCTTC
TRBV5-1	TRBJ1-2	few	15	TRBD1	CASSPMPGQSLGYTF	TGCGCCAGCAGCCCGATGCCGGGACAGAGCCTTGGCTACACCTTC
TRBV6-6	TRBJ1-4	.	14	TRBD1	CASSYDRAGEKLFF	TGTGCCAGCAGTTACGACAGGGCCGGTGAAAAACTGTTTTTT
TRBV21-1	TRBJ2-5	few	15	.	CASSKACRGRETQYF	TGTGCCAGCAGCAAAGCTTGTAGGGGGCGTGAGACCCAGTACTTC
TRBV19	TRBJ2-7	.	13	.	CASSMQGDHEQNF	TGTGCCAGTAGTATGCAGGGAGACCACGAGCAGAACTTC
TRBV7-2	TRBJ2-3	.	16	TRBD2	CASSLWLGLATDTQYF	TGTGCCAGCAGCCTTTGGCTGGGACTAGCCACAGATACGCAGTATTTT
TRBV11-2	TRBJ1-1	once	14	.	CASSPTGRRTEAFF	TGTGCCAGCAGCCCCACGGGGCGAAGAACTGAAGCTTTCTTT
TRBV2	TRBJ2-1	.	18	TRBD2	CASSPQGGLAGISNEQFF	TGTGCCAGCAGCCCGCAGGGTGGGCTAGCGGGCATAAGCAATGAGCAGTTCTTC
TRBV7-9	TRBJ1-3	.	15	TRBD1	CASSRTGISGNTIYF	TGTGCCAGCAGTCGGACAGGGATAAGTGGAAACACCATATATTTT
TRBV7-9	TRBJ2-1	.	19	TRBD1	CASSLARTTGVRSYNEQFF	TGTGCCAGCAGCTTAGCTAGGACGACAGGGGTTCGCTCCTACAATGAGCAGTTCTTC
TRBV20-1	TRBJ2-1	few	15	.	CSARLLLGGYNEQFF	TGCAGTGCTAGACTCCTCCTAGGAGGCTACAATGAGCAGTTCTTC
TRBV11-2	TRBJ2-3	.	14	.	CASSLEFDGSTQYF	TGTGCCAGCAGCTTAGAGTTCGACGGTAGTACGCAGTATTTT
TRBV20-1	TRBJ1-5	.	16	.	CSARPTGMGSNQPQHF	TGCAGTGCTAGGCCAACAGGGATGGGTAGCAATCAGCCCCAGCATTTT
TRBV11-2	TRBJ2-1	few	12	.	CASSFRANEQFF	TGTGCCAGCAGCTTCCGGGCAAATGAGCAGTTCTTC
TRBV12-3/TRBV12-4	TRBJ2-7	.	17	TRBD2	CASSFRLAGGPTYEQYF	TGTGCCAGCAGTTTTCGACTAGCGGGGGGCCCAACCTACGAGCAGTACTTC
TRBV7-6	TRBJ2-1	few	12	.	CASSLAYHEQFF	TGTGCCAGCAGCTTAGCTTACCATGAGCAGTTCTTC
TRBV4-1	TRBJ2-3	few	16	TRBD2	CASSQGPAGLADTQYF	TGCGCCAGCAGCCAAGGTCCAGCGGGGTTGGCAGATACGCAGTATTTT
TRBV27	TRBJ2-3	few	13	.	CASRGTVTDTQYF	TGTGCCAGTCGTGGGACTGTAACAGATACGCAGTATTTT
TRBV5-1	TRBJ2-5	.	17	.	CASSLVVQGRIQETQYF	TGCGCCAGCAGCTTGGTTGTCCAGGGAAGGATCCAAGAGACCCAGTACTTC
TRBV6-1	TRBJ1-3	once	14	.	CASSGGFSGNTIYF	TGTGCCAGCAGTGGAGGATTCTCTGGAAACACCATATATTTT
TRBV2	TRBJ1-6	.	11	.	CASSDINTPHF	TGTGCCAGCAGTGACATCAATACCCCCCACTTT
TRBV28	TRBJ2-1	few	13	TRBD1	CASTLGQDNEQFF	TGTGCCAGCACCCTCGGACAGGACAATGAGCAGTTCTTC
TRBV20-1	TRBJ2-7	.	13	TRBD2	CSARAGGGNEQYF	TGCAGTGCTAGAGCGGGGGGTGGCAATGAGCAGTACTTC
TRBV10-3	TRBJ1-2	.	14	.	CAISGTDNNYGNTF	TGTGCCATCAGTGGGACAGATAATAACTATGGCAACACCTTC
TRBV7-9	TRBJ2-5	.	13	TRBD1	CASSADRVETQYF	TGTGCCAGCAGCGCCGACAGGGTCGAGACCCAGTACTTC
TRBV19	TRBJ1-4	.	15	.	CASRTGRWGYEKLFF	TGTGCCAGTAGGACCGGCCGGTGGGGCTATGAAAAACTGTTTTTT
TRBV20-1	TRBJ2-7	.	14	.	CSARRTTPFYEQYF	TGCAGTGCCCGGAGGACTACCCCTTTTTACGAGCAGTACTTC
TRBV28	TRBJ1-1	.	13	.	CASTWEMNTEAFF	TGTGCCAGCACTTGGGAGATGAACACTGAAGCTTTCTTT
TRBV4-1	TRBJ2-4	.	13	.	CASSQGRGYEQSF	TGCGCCAGCAGCCAAGGACGGGGGTACGAGCAGTCCTTC
TRBV6-5	TRBJ1-2	.	17	TRBD1	CASSYHTLGQGNYGYTF	TGTGCCAGCAGTTACCATACCTTGGGACAGGGAAACTATGGCTACACCTTC
TRBV20-1	TRBJ2-7	.	14	.	CSARHNNRPYEQYF	TGCAGTGCTAGACATAACAATCGGCCTTACGAGCAGTACTTC
TRBV28	TRBJ1-5	.	14	.	CASSLVFSNQPQHF	TGTGCCAGCAGTTTGGTTTTTAGCAATCAGCCCCAGCATTTT
TRBV12-3/TRBV12-4	TRBJ1-4	few	13	.	CASSLHLNEKLFF	TGTGCCAGCAGTTTACACCTTAATGAAAAACTGTTTTTT